The clone carrying this TCR beta chain was seen a handful of times. Its antigen is not identified. In the authors' methods: Counting gave a median of approximately 96,000 TCRs per sample, with values ranging from about 23,224 to 690,600. Each CDR3 protein gets one entry after TCRdb re-called the RACE reads with MiXCR. TCRdb, not the authors, supplied the V and J calls. The data contain about 70,000 distinct CDR3 sequences, about a tenth of them singletons. This record belongs to a study of human T cells and chemical hapten exposure. Study summary: Small volume differences among pooled libraries mainly caused per-sample TCR yield variation. Whole-study findings and limits: While controls formed fewer of them, expanded TCRs formed significantly more large CDR3 similarity clusters. High-frequency TCRs, those above 1 in 1000, stayed the same after DPC sensitization.

As for time point: pre-sensitization, week 0. As to treatment: therapeutic diphenylcyclopropenone sensitization with weekly scalp DPC. This material consisted of whole blood, taken in connection with sensitization to the hapten diphenylcyclopropenone (DPC). The TCR sequence derives from a woman aged 45-65 years with alopecia areata. Some clones in this sample may be carry-over from other donors' samples.

The DNA of the CDR3 is TGTGCCAGCAGTGGGCAGATGAACACTGAAGCTTTCTTT. Its protein is CASSGQMNTEAFF. The chain couples TRBV2 to TRBJ1-1; D unresolved. Deletions cut 4 bases from V and 0 bases from J, with 6 bases between. The germline V gene encodes CDR1 SNHLY and CDR2 FYNNEI. This CDR3 is 13 amino acids long.